This T cell receptor (beta chain) was sequenced in a study of cytomegalovirus exposure and HLA in healthy donors. PCR used 60 Vbeta primers and 13 Jbeta primers. This table comes from immunoSEQ multiplex PCR, and its TCRdb copy is limited to in-frame clones, with some not included. The sample gives about 98,000 clones, 70% of which show up once; about 2.5% is in the top ten. The CDR3 totals 12 residues. Looked up from germline, CDR1 is MNHNS and CDR2 is SASEGT. The junction had 3 bases not matched to a gene; V was cut back by 6 bases and J by 4 bases. What was sequenced was PBMCs. This TCR came from a man in his fifties or sixties in good health and CMV-seronegative. The genes are TRBV6-1 and TRBJ2-7; TRBD1 agrees at 7 bases. The CDR3 reads CASRDRVYEQYF. In DNA, the CDR3 is TGTGCCAGCAGAGACAGGGTTTACGAGCAGTACTTC.